One T cell receptor beta chain is described in this entry. What it binds is unknown. These data are taken from a study of regulatory T cells in long-lasting Graves disease. This sample's time point: persistent/refractory GD, antithyroid drugs over 5 years with positive TRAb. The authors made the TCR library using RNA they extracted from PBMCs. Arm-PCR of CDR3 regions and iRepertoire HTBI primers were the basis on which TCR beta libraries were built. A single record per CDR3 protein comes from TCRdb applying MiXCR to the multiplex PCR reads. The sample has approximately 360,000 distinct CDR3 sequences; 23% are singletons. Germline-derived CDR1 and CDR2 are SGHAT and FQNNGV. This CDR3 is 12 amino acids long. V was cut by 2 bases and J by 4 bases, with 4 bases left in between. Findings and caveats of the study: Segments TRBV28, TRBJ1-2 and TRBJ2-5 showed preferential usage in persistent disease. Persistent Graves' patients showed less TCR diversity than newly diagnosed patients showed.

The V and J genes are TRBV11-2 and TRBJ2-3; D uncertain. The sample here was peripheral blood mononuclear cells (PBMCs), taken when the disease was refractory, from a patient treated with antithyroid drugs. The receptor was derived from a woman aged 35 to 49 with Graves disease. CDR3 region: CASSLMADTQYF. CDR3 DNA: TGTGCCAGCAGCTTAATGGCAGATACGCAGTATTTT.